This T cell receptor (beta chain) was observed in a study of CD8+ T cells in alopecia areata. After isolation, RNA underwent reverse transcription to generate cDNA as the sequencing template. Data came from immunoSEQ multiplex PCR; TCRdb stores just in-frame clones and leaves some out. Here the sample spans 210,000 or so clones, 66% being singletons. As for treatment: oral pan-JAK inhibitor, 5-10 mg twice daily. V lost 0 bases and J lost 5, with 10 bases in between. The CDR3 extends over 14 amino acids. Germline V gene data show CDR1 as ENHRY and CDR2 as SYGVKD. The TCR sequence derives from a human donor with alopecia areata. This chain connects TRBV10-3 to TRBJ1-2; unclear D gene. This specimen was CD4+ T cells sorted from blood, taken at approximately week 42, from a patient treated with tofacitinib. CDR3 bases: TGTGCCATCAGTGAGTCCATGATCCGTTATGGCTACACCTTC. This gives the protein CAISESMIRYGYTF.